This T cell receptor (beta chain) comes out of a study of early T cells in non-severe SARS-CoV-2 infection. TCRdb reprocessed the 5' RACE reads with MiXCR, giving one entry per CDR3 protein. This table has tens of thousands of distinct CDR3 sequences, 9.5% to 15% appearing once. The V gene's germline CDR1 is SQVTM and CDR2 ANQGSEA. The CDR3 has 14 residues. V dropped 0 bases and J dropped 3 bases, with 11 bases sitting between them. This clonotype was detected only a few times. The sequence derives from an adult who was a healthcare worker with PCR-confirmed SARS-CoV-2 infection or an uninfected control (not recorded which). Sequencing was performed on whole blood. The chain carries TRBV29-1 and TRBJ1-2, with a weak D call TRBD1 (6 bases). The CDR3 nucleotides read TGCAGCGTTGAAGATAACAGGGCGGACTATGGCTACACCTTC. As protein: CSVEDNRADYGYTF.